Following are 24 T cell receptor beta chains from one sample sequenced in a study of cytomegalovirus exposure and HLA in healthy donors. Produced via immunoSEQ multiplex PCR; TCRdb's table is partial and in-frame only. The sample carries 150,000 or so clones, 86% recorded once. The sequenced sample consisted of PBMCs. The origin of the receptors is a human donor in good health.

In this sample, this clone turned up a few times. The genes are TRBV5-4 and TRBJ2-7, with a possible D match to TRBD2 (6 bases). V was pared by 5 bases and J by 7 bases, with 19 bases between. The germline V gene has CDR1 SGHNT and CDR2 YYREEE (reference sequence). This CDR3 has 14 residues. The CDR3 DNA sequence: TGTGCCAGCAGACTTGGAGGAGGGCCCTGGGAGCAGTACTTC. Its translation is CASRLGGGPWEQYF.

CDR3 nucleotide sequence: TGTGCCAGCAGCGTAGTTTTAGCCGGGGAGCTGTTTTTT. Translated, it gives CASSVVLAGELFF. The chain links TRBV9 to TRBJ2-2; no definite D call. CDR3 length: 13 amino acids. V lost 0 bases to trimming and J lost 6 bases, with 6 bases between them. CDR1 is SGDLS and CDR2 is YYNGEE in the germline V gene.

The chain is built from TRBV4-3 and TRBJ1-6; no reliable D call. CDR1 and CDR2 from the germline V gene are LGHNA and YSLEER. This CDR3 is built from 15 residues. V lost 1 base and J lost 10, with 14 bases in between. CDR3 in amino acids: CASSQVAGSFSPLHF. The CDR3 nucleotides read TGCGCCAGCAGCCAAGTGGCGGGCAGTTTCTCACCCCTCCACTTT.

This clone has only one observation. The J gene is TRBJ2-5, the V gene TRBV6-1, with a weak D call TRBD1 (6 bases). V lost 6 bases, J lost 3 bases, and 17 bases lay in between. The V gene's germline CDR1 is MNHNS and CDR2 SASEGT. The length of the CDR3 is 15 residues. CDR3 bases: TGTGCCAGCAGGGACGGAGGACAGACGAAAGAGACCCAGTACTTC. It is translated as CASRDGGQTKETQYF.

The count of this clone is one. The rearrangement links TRBV28 to TRBJ2-7, with 12 bases that match TRBD2. Trimming at V came to 5 bases and at J to 4 bases, leaving 3 bases not matched to a gene. CDR1 is MDHEN and CDR2 is SYDVKM in the germline V gene. The CDR3 is made up of 14 amino acids. The CDR3 DNA follows: TGTGCCAGCAGTCTAGCGGGAGGGCGTTACGAGCAGTACTTC. Translating gives CASSLAGGRYEQYF.

This clone has a single count. CDR3 DNA sequence: TGTGCCAGCACCCCAGCGAGTTCTTTCTTAGAAGAGCAGTTCTTC. It translates to CASTPASSFLEEQFF. V usage is TRBV2 and J usage is TRBJ2-1; D uncertain. V lost 7 bases and J lost 10, with 23 bases in between. The length of the CDR3 is 15 residues. Germline V gives CDR1 SNHLY, CDR2 FYNNEI.

Only one count was recorded for this clone. CDR3: CAWNNAWSTEAFF. The CDR3 nucleotides are TGTGCCTGGAATAACGCCTGGAGTACTGAAGCTTTCTTT. The V and J genes are TRBV30 and TRBJ1-1; D unresolved. Per the germline V gene, CDR1 is GTSNPN and CDR2 is SVGIG (reference sequence). There are 13 residues in the CDR3. Trimming removed 4 bases at V and 5 bases at J, with 14 bases between.

CDR3 DNA sequence: TGCAGCGTTGATCCGGGACAGTCCTACAATGAGCAGTTCTTC. It specifies CSVDPGQSYNEQFF. This chain connects TRBV29-1 to TRBJ2-1; TRBD1 matches at 7 bases. This CDR3 comprises 14 residues. Germline CDR1 reads SQVTM; CDR2 reads ANQGSEA. V dropped 3 bases and J dropped 1; count of bases not matched to a gene: 3.

DNA of the CDR3: TGTGCCAGCAGCTTAAGGTCCGGCAGGGGGAAAATGTACAATGAGCAGTTCTTC. It specifies CASSLRSGRGKMYNEQFF. The chain links TRBV7-3 to TRBJ2-1; 7 bases align to TRBD1. Germline V gene data show CDR1 as SGHTA and CDR2 as FQGTGA. The ends lost 1 base at V and 4 bases at J; junction bases unmatched: 13. This CDR3 has 18 residues.

The chain combines TRBV7-3 with TRBJ2-2; D is uncertain. CDR1 is SGHTA and CDR2 is FQGTGA in the germline V gene. The CDR3 is 14 residues long. The germline V and J ends were trimmed by 2 bases and 8 bases, with 12 bases remaining between them. CDR3 sequence (DNA): TGTGCCAGCAGCTTATATCATAGGAGTGGGGAGCTGTTTTTT. Amino acids: CASSLYHRSGELFF. Complete variable domain (other parts from reference TRBV7-3 and TRBJ2-2): GAGVSQTPSNKVTEKGKYVELRCDPISGHTALYWYRQSLGQGPEFLIYFQGTGAADDSGLPNDRFFAVRPEGSVSTLKIQRTERGDSAVYLCASSLYHRSGELFFGEGSRLTVL.

This clone showed up many times. This sequence joins TRBV27 and TRBJ2-7; no reliable D call. Trimming removed 2 bases at V and 3 bases at J, with 8 bases between. Germline assignment: CDR1 MNHEY and CDR2 SMNVEV (reference sequence). This CDR3 has 13 residues. CDR3 coding DNA: TGTGCCAGCAGTTTAGGCAGGAACTACGAGCAGTACTTC. Translated: CASSLGRNYEQYF.

The chain is built from TRBV19 and TRBJ1-1; tentative D call: TRBD1 (6 bases). The CDR3 length is 12 residues. The V and J ends lost 9 bases and 1 base respectively, with 9 bases between them. Germline assignment: CDR1 LNHDA and CDR2 SQIVND (reference sequence). In DNA, the CDR3 is TGTGCCAGCATACAGGGGAACACTGAAGCTTTCTTT. Protein sequence: CASIQGNTEAFF.

The rearrangement uses TRBV5-3 and TRBJ1-5, with D perhaps matching TRBD1 (6 bases). TRBV5-3 is an ORF for which the function is uncertain. Trimming left V 1 base short and J 6 bases short, with 20 bases between. The CDR3 is 17 residues long. CDR3 nucleotides: TGTGCCAGAAGCTTGCGGACGGCAGGGGTGAGTGGTCAGCCCCAGCATTTT. It encodes CARSLRTAGVSGQPQHF.

V is TRBV28 and J is TRBJ2-7; the match to TRBD2 covers 8 bases. The CDR3 has 15 residues. V lost 2 bases, J lost 5 bases, and 8 bases stayed unmatched. In germline, CDR1 is MDHEN, CDR2 SYDVKM. The CDR3 reads CASSLVREVPDEQYF. The CDR3 DNA reads as TGTGCCAGCAGTTTAGTGCGGGAGGTGCCCGACGAGCAGTACTTC.

V and J are TRBV15 and TRBJ2-7, with D tentatively TRBD2 (5 bases). This CDR3 spans 13 amino acids. V dropped 0 bases and J dropped 3 bases, with 6 bases sitting between them. From germline, CDR1 is LNHNV and CDR2 YYDKDF (reference sequence). CDR3 coding DNA: TGTGCCACCAGCAGAGAGAGGGTCTACGAGCAGTACTTC. Its protein product is CATSRERVYEQYF.

This clone was seen a single time. This sequence joins TRBV11-1 and TRBJ2-7, with 14 nucleotides matching TRBD2. Trimming cost V 5 bases and J 9 bases; bases outside gene matches: 9. CDR1 SGHAT and CDR2 FQDESV come from the germline V gene (reference sequence). This CDR3 spans 15 amino acids. The CDR3, as DNA: TGTGCCAGCAGCACTCGACTAGCGGGAGGGCCCCGGCAGTACTTC. Residues: CASSTRLAGGPRQYF. Using reference TRBV11-1 and TRBJ2-7 for the parts outside the CDR3, the full variable domain is EAEVAQSPRYKITEKSQAVAFWCDPISGHATLYWYRQILGQGPELLVQFQDESVVDDSQLPKDRFSAERLKGVDSTLKIQPAELGDSAMYLCASSTRLAGGPRQYFGPGTRLTVT.

The table lists this clone with a few counts. The V call is TRBV28, the J call TRBJ2-7; 7 nucleotides agree with TRBD1. V dropped 4 bases and J dropped 2; count of bases not matched to a gene: 8. Germline V gives CDR1 MDHEN, CDR2 SYDVKM. The CDR3 length is 15 residues. The CDR3 region has the DNA TGTGCCAGCAGTTCCCCGGGACAGTTGCCCTACGAGCAGTACTTC. Protein product: CASSSPGQLPYEQYF.

V usage is TRBV27 and J usage is TRBJ2-7; a weak D match, TRBD2 (6 bases). V lost 0 bases, J lost 0 bases, and 12 bases lay in between. Germline-derived CDR1 and CDR2 are MNHEY and SMNVEV (reference sequence). CDR3 length equals 16 residues. CDR3 nucleotide sequence: TGTGCCAGCAGTTTATCCCCGGGAGTGTACTCCTACGAGCAGTACTTC. This encodes CASSLSPGVYSYEQYF.

This clone was found a few times. The V gene is TRBV2, the J gene TRBJ1-1; D ambiguous. The V gene's germline CDR1 is SNHLY and CDR2 FYNNEI. The CDR3 consists of 10 residues. The ends were cut back, 5 bases at V and 7 bases at J, with 5 bases in the middle. CDR3 in DNA: TGTGCCAGCAGTTACAGTGAAGCTTTCTTT. Translation: CASSYSEAFF.

This clone came up once. The chain employs TRBV7-8 and TRBJ2-1; maybe TRBD1 (5 bases). The V gene lost 0 bases and the J gene lost 5 bases, with 8 bases spanning the gap. The V gene's germline CDR1 is SGHVS and CDR2 FQNEAQ. The CDR3 contains 14 residues. For the CDR3, the DNA is TGTGCCAGCAGCTTAGCTGAAGGGGACAATGAGCAGTTCTTC. Translation gives CASSLAEGDNEQFF.

This clone was recorded once. The chain recombines TRBV2 with TRBJ1-1, with 9 bases matching TRBD1. After removal of 6 bases from V and 4 bases from J, the junction contained 6 bases not matched to a gene. CDR3 length: 14 amino acids. CDR1 is SNHLY and CDR2 is FYNNEI in the germline V gene. CDR3 in amino acids: CASRQGQGTTEAFF. CDR3 DNA: TGTGCCAGCAGGCAGGGACAGGGTACCACTGAAGCTTTCTTT.

This rearrangement joins TRBV5-1 to TRBJ1-1; 8 bases agree with TRBD1. The CDR3 is 18 residues long. The V and J ends lost 7 bases and 7 bases, in that order; junction bases with no gene match: 24. Germline CDR1 is SGHRS and CDR2 is YFSETQ. DNA for the CDR3: TGCGCCAGCGGCCCCCAGGGGGCGCAAAATGCGTTAGGTGGTGAAGCTTTCTTT. Protein sequence: CASGPQGAQNALGGEAFF.

J is TRBJ2-7 and V is TRBV4-1; 7 positions agree with TRBD1. V lost 4 bases and J lost 2; bases outside the gene matches: 5. CDR1 MGHRA and CDR2 YSYEKL come from the germline V gene. The CDR3 contains 14 residues. CDR3 bases: TGCGCCAGCAGCCCTCGACAGGGTCCCTACGAGCAGTACTTC. Amino acid sequence: CASSPRQGPYEQYF.

The genes are TRBV2 and TRBJ2-2; TRBD1 matches 12 bases. Germline loops: CDR1 SNHLY, CDR2 FYNNEI. After removal of 3 bases from V and 6 bases from J, the junction contained 8 bases not matched to a gene. The CDR3 consists of 17 residues. Written as DNA, the CDR3 is TGTGCCAGCAGTGATGACCGGGACAGGGGGCGATCCGGGGAGCTGTTTTTT. The encoded protein is CASSDDRDRGRSGELFF.